These 26 T cell receptor beta chains were all obtained from the same sample, sequenced in a study of blood T cell repertoires in COVID-19. Sequenced by immunoSEQ multiplex PCR; TCRdb stores in-frame clones only, minus some. Among roughly 170,000 clones listed, about nine tenths were seen once. Sequencing was done on a sample of peripheral blood. These receptors were taken from a man aged 70 or older with active or convalescent COVID-19.

This rearrangement joins TRBV15 to TRBJ2-2; D possibly corresponds to TRBD2 (6 bases). The V end was cut by 0 bases, the J end by 3 bases, with 20 bases between. In germline, CDR1 is LNHNV, CDR2 YYDKDF (reference sequence). The CDR3 has 19 residues. The CDR3 nucleotides read TGTGCCACCAGCAGAGATCTAAGCCGCGCCTGGGGGGACACCGGGGAGCTGTTTTTT. This gives the protein CATSRDLSRAWGDTGELFF. Full variable domain (remainder filled in from reference TRBV15 and TRBJ2-2): DAMVIQNPRYQVTQFGKPVTLSCSQTLNHNVMYWYQQKSSQAPKLLFHYYDKDFNNEADTPDNFQSRRPNTSFCFLDIRSPGLGDTAMYLCATSRDLSRAWGDTGELFFGEGSRLTVL.

V and J are TRBV30 and TRBJ1-2; D is undetermined. The V gene's germline CDR1 is GTSNPN and CDR2 SVGIG (reference sequence). CDR3 length: 13 residues. V was pared by 8 bases and J by 8 bases, with 21 bases between. CDR3 region: CATITKTSGGYTF. The DNA of the CDR3 is TGTGCCACCATTACTAAGACCTCTGGGGGCTACACCTTC.

V gene TRBV18 combines with J gene TRBJ1-1, with 7 bases that match TRBD1. CDR1 is KGHSH and CDR2 is LQKENI in the germline V gene. V gave up 3 bases and J gave up 6 bases; unmatched junction bases: 7. The CDR3 loop spans 14 amino acids. CDR3 protein: CASSPQTQGAEAFF. The CDR3 DNA is TGTGCCAGCTCACCGCAGACTCAGGGGGCTGAAGCTTTCTTT.

The chain joins TRBV19 to TRBJ1-5; D is perhaps TRBD1 (6 bases). Germline assignment: CDR1 LNHDA and CDR2 SQIVND (reference sequence). The CDR3 consists of 15 residues. Deletions cut 4 bases from V and 3 bases from J, with 13 bases between. CDR3 bases: TGTGCCAGTAGTAGGGGGGGGGACACCAATCAGCCCCAGCATTTT. Translating gives CASSRGGDTNQPQHF.

A word on this clone: The junction does not match germline at one end; this may be a read error. The gene calls are TRBV20-1 and TRBJ1-2; TRBD1 matches 9 bases. In germline, CDR1 is DFQATT, CDR2 SNEGSKA (reference sequence). The CDR3 sequence is 9 residues long. CDR3 in DNA: TGCAGTGCTGCTGCCGGGACAGGGTTC. It specifies CSAAAGTGF.

The gene calls are TRBV25-1 and TRBJ1-1, with D tentatively TRBD1 (6 bases). V was trimmed by 6 bases and J by 7 bases, leaving 18 bases between them. The germline V gene has CDR1 MGHDK and CDR2 SYGVNS. CDR3 size: 14 residues. CDR3 coding DNA: TGTGCCAGCAGCCGGGACACGGTTGTTTATGAAGCTTTCTTT. Encoded protein: CASSRDTVVYEAFF.

The chain combines TRBV5-1 with TRBJ1-2; TRBD1 might be the D (5 bases). The CDR3 is 16 amino acids. CDR1 is SGHRS, CDR2 YFSETQ, per germline. Trimming removed 4 bases at V and 0 bases at J, with 16 bases between. This CDR3 reads CASSHAPPGPNYGYTF. In DNA, the CDR3 is TGCGCCAGCAGCCATGCCCCGCCAGGGCCTAACTATGGCTACACCTTC.

This chain connects TRBV19 to TRBJ2-2, with 8 bases that match TRBD1. Germline CDR1 and CDR2: LNHDA and SQIVND (reference sequence). J was trimmed by 0 bases and V by 6 bases; bases with no gene match: 3. The CDR3 has 15 residues. The CDR3 reads CASRGTGSNTGELFF. Here the CDR3 DNA reads TGTGCCAGTAGGGGGACAGGATCGAACACCGGGGAGCTGTTTTTT.

This chain connects TRBV3-1 (or the pseudogene TRBV3-2) to TRBJ1-5, with D unresolved. V was clipped by 1 base and J by 7 bases, with 8 bases between them. This CDR3 spans 13 amino acids. From germline, CDR1 is LGHDT and CDR2 YNNKEL (reference sequence). The CDR3, as DNA: TGTGCCAGCAGCCAAGCGAGAAGCCAGCCCCAGCATTTT. This sequence encodes CASSQARSQPQHF.

The chain carries TRBV5-1 and TRBJ1-1; D possibly corresponds to TRBD1 (5 bases). CDR1 and CDR2 from the germline V gene are SGHRS and YFSETQ. Deletions cut 4 bases from V and 4 bases from J, with 11 bases between. The CDR3 has 13 amino acids. The CDR3 protein is CASSDQGGTEAFF. In nucleotides, the CDR3 is TGCGCCAGCAGCGATCAGGGTGGCACTGAAGCTTTCTTT.

The chain uses TRBV28 and TRBJ1-2; unclear D gene. The CDR3 spans 12 residues. From germline, CDR1 is MDHEN and CDR2 SYDVKM. V gave up 5 bases and J gave up 7 bases, with 11 bases separating them. CDR3 protein: CASSLIPFGYTF. CDR3 nucleotides: TGTGCCAGCAGTCTTATCCCTTTTGGCTACACCTTC.

The chain links TRBV7-3 to TRBJ1-1; TRBD1 matches at 9 bases. Germline values: CDR1 SGHTA, CDR2 FQGTGA. With 1 base clipped from V and 6 bases from J, the junction kept 0 bases outside the gene matches. CDR3 length: 13 residues. The CDR3 sequence is CASSLRQGAEAFF. The CDR3 bases are TGTGCCAGCAGCTTAAGACAGGGGGCTGAAGCTTTCTTT.

The genes are TRBV28 and TRBJ1-5, with no clear D. Germline V gene lookup returns CDR1 MDHEN and CDR2 SYDVKM. The V end lost 1 base, the J end lost 0 bases, and 7 bases lay between the germline ends. This CDR3 contains 15 residues. CDR3 sequence reads: CASSLLQYSNQPQHF. The CDR3 region has the DNA TGTGCCAGCAGTTTATTACAATATAGCAATCAGCCCCAGCATTTT. The complete variable domain, with remaining parts taken from reference TRBV28 and TRBJ1-5, reads DVKVTQSSRYLVKRTGEKVFLECVQDMDHENMFWYRQDPGLGLRLIYFSYDVKMKEKGDIPEGYSVSREKKERFSLILESASTNQTSMYLCASSLLQYSNQPQHFGDGTRLSIL.

The rearrangement links TRBV3-1 (or the pseudogene TRBV3-2) to TRBJ1-6, with D possibly matching TRBD1 (6 bases). V lost 0 bases and J lost 7, with 10 bases in between. This CDR3 is built from 15 residues. Germline CDR1 reads LGHDT; CDR2 reads YNNKEL (reference sequence). The CDR3 DNA sequence: TGTGCCAGCAGCCAAGATCGGGGGGGCAATTCACCCCTCCACTTT. It translates to CASSQDRGGNSPLHF.

The V gene is TRBV5-1, the J gene TRBJ2-2; the D gene is possibly TRBD2 (6 bases). Trimming shortened V by 10 bases and J by 2 bases, and 21 bases separated the two germline ends. The germline gives CDR1 SGHRS, CDR2 YFSETQ. CDR3 length: 16 residues. CDR3 residues: CASSQRGRPNTGELFF. CDR3 bases: TGCGCCTCCTCCCAACGGGGGAGGCCCAACACCGGGGAGCTGTTTTTT.

The rearrangement joins TRBV28 to TRBJ1-2, with a weak D call TRBD1 (5 bases). V was cut by 3 bases and J by 5 bases, with 28 bases left in between. The CDR3 consists of 19 residues. From germline, CDR1 is MDHEN and CDR2 SYDVKM. This CDR3 reads CASSLKVRRRGKERYGYTF. The CDR3 DNA follows: TGTGCCAGCAGTTTGAAAGTTAGGCGGAGGGGAAAGGAAAGGTATGGCTACACCTTC.

The DNA for the CDR3 is TGTGCCACACTACCAACAGGCTACTCTGGAAACACCATATATTTT. Translating it yields CATLPTGYSGNTIYF. The chain recombines TRBV19 with TRBJ1-3, with a tentative D call TRBD1 (5 bases). Germline V gene lookup returns CDR1 LNHDA and CDR2 SQIVND (reference sequence). V dropped 10 bases and J dropped 0 bases, with 16 bases sitting between them. The CDR3 has 15 amino acids. Complete variable domain (other parts from reference TRBV19 and TRBJ1-3): DGGITQSPKYLFRKEGQNVTLSCEQNLNHDAMYWYRQDPGQGLRLIYYSQIVNDFQKGDIAEGYSVSREKKESFPLTVTSAQKNPTAFYLCATLPTGYSGNTIYFGEGSWLTVV.

The rearrangement links TRBV14 to TRBJ1-4; no definite D call. Germline V lookup: CDR1 SGHDN, CDR2 FVKESK. Deletions cut 4 bases from V and 8 bases from J, with 14 bases between. The CDR3 extends over 14 amino acids. Here the CDR3 DNA reads TGTGCCAGCAGCCCTGGAGGGATGGGGGAAAAACTGTTTTTT. It is translated as CASSPGGMGEKLFF.

The chain links TRBV9 to TRBJ2-7, with D possibly TRBD1 on 6 matching bases. In germline, CDR1 is SGDLS, CDR2 YYNGEE. There are 14 residues in the CDR3. Trimming removed 2 bases from V and 3 bases from J, with 12 bases in between. This CDR3 reads CASSVLGHNYEQYF. The CDR3 bases are TGTGCCAGCAGCGTCCTGGGACATAACTACGAGCAGTACTTC. The full variable domain, rest sourced from reference TRBV9 and TRBJ2-7, is DSGVTQTPKHLITATGQRVTLRCSPRSGDLSVYWYQQSLDQGLQFLIQYYNGEERAKGNILERFSAQQFPDLHSELNLSSLELGDSALYFCASSVLGHNYEQYFGPGTRLTVT.

This chain links TRBV18 with TRBJ2-2, with TRBD1 matching over 9 bases. CDR1 and CDR2 (germline): KGHSH, LQKENI. After removal of 5 bases from V and 4 bases from J, the junction contained 5 bases not matched to a gene. This CDR3 comprises 15 residues. The DNA of the CDR3 is TGTGCCAGCTCAACGTCGACAGGGGGCACCGGGGAGCTGTTTTTT. It encodes CASSTSTGGTGELFF.

The rearrangement joins TRBV5-1 to TRBJ2-7, with TRBD2 as a possible D gene (6 bases). V lost 4 bases, J lost 7 bases, and 18 bases lay in between. CDR1 is SGHRS and CDR2 is YFSETQ in the germline V gene. This CDR3 has 14 residues. The CDR3 region has the DNA TGCGCCAGCAGCCTACCGGGATCCGCGGGGGAGCAGTACTTC. Its translation: CASSLPGSAGEQYF.

This chain connects TRBV13 to TRBJ2-5, with TRBD1 matching over 9 bases. The CDR3 runs to 17 residues. V gave up 5 bases and J gave up 5 bases; unmatched junction bases: 15. The germline gives CDR1 PRHDT, CDR2 FYEKMQ (reference sequence). CDR3 DNA: TGTGCCAGCAGCAGACTAAGAACAGGGGGCGTTGGGGAGACCCAGTACTTC. It is translated as CASSRLRTGGVGETQYF.

This sequence joins TRBV6-2 or TRBV6-3 and TRBJ2-1; the match to TRBD2 covers 13 bases. This CDR3 is 17 amino acids long. J lost 8 bases, V lost 5 bases, and 12 bases had no gene match. Germline values: CDR1 MNHEY, CDR2 SVGEGT. The CDR3, as DNA: TGTGCCAGCAGTCCCTCATCTGGACTAGCGGGGGCATATGAGCAGTTCTTC. Translated, it gives CASSPSSGLAGAYEQFF.

The rearrangement links TRBV30 to TRBJ2-7; tentatively, D is TRBD1 (5 bases). The CDR3 has 14 amino acids. CDR1 is GTSNPN and CDR2 is SVGIG in the germline V gene (reference sequence). V dropped 2 bases and J dropped 2 bases, with 13 bases sitting between them. CDR3 bases: TGTGCCTGGAGTCGCCGACAGTTCCCCTACGAGCAGTACTTC. Translating gives CAWSRRQFPYEQYF.

The chain recombines TRBV30 with TRBJ1-3; D is unresolved. The CDR3 sequence is 14 residues long. Trimming left V 4 bases short and J 4 bases short, with 14 bases between. Germline CDR1 GTSNPN, CDR2 SVGIG (reference sequence). The CDR3 loop is CAWTVGGSGNTIYF. As DNA, the CDR3 is TGTGCCTGGACCGTGGGAGGGTCGGGAAACACCATATATTTT.

This clone was observed once. This chain links TRBV7-8 with TRBJ1-2; 7 bases match TRBD1. The CDR3 spans 18 residues. The J segment lost 1 base and the V segment lost 5 bases, leaving 16 bases of the junction unmatched. CDR1 is SGHVS, CDR2 FQNEAQ, per germline. The CDR3 reads CASSPTRGQIGINYGYTF. The DNA for the CDR3 is TGTGCCAGCAGCCCTACCCGGGGACAGATTGGTATTAACTATGGCTACACCTTC. Full variable domain (rest looked up from reference TRBV7-8 and TRBJ1-2): GAGVSQSPRYKVAKRGQDVALRCDPISGHVSLFWYQQALGQGPEFLTYFQNEAQLDKSGLPSDRFFAERPEGSVSTLKIQRTQQEDSAVYLCASSPTRGQIGINYGYTFGSGTRLTVV.